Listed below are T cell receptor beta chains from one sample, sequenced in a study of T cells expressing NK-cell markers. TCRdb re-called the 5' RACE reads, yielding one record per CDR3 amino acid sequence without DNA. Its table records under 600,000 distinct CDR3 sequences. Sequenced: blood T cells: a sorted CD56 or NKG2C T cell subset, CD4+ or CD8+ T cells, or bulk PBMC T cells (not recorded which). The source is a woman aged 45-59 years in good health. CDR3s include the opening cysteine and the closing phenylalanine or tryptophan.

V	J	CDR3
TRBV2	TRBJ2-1	CASSPGLARGEQFF
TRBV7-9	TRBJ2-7	CASSFPNRSSTSYEQYF
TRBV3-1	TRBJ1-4	CASSQIGRINEKLFF
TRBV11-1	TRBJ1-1	CASSSNQGPFAFF
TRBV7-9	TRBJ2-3	CASSYGQGGSTDTQYF
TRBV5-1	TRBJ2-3	CASSDNLIDTQYF
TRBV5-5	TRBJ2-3	CASSIWGRPITDTQYF
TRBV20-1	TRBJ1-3	CSATRTSSWEGNTIYF
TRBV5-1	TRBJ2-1	CASSLWALRGVSYNEQFF
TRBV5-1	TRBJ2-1	CASSVTSGKIDEQFF
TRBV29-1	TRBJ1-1	CSVEGTGWWTEAFF
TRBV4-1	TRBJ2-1	CASSHFTGVARNEQFF
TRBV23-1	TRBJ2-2	CASSPEGAGEVKWDTGELFF
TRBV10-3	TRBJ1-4	CATRTGDNEKLFF
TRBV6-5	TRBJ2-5	CASSSMNQETQYF
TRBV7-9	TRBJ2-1	CASSLGVLYTYNEQFF
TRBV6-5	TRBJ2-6	CASTDRPHSGANVLTF